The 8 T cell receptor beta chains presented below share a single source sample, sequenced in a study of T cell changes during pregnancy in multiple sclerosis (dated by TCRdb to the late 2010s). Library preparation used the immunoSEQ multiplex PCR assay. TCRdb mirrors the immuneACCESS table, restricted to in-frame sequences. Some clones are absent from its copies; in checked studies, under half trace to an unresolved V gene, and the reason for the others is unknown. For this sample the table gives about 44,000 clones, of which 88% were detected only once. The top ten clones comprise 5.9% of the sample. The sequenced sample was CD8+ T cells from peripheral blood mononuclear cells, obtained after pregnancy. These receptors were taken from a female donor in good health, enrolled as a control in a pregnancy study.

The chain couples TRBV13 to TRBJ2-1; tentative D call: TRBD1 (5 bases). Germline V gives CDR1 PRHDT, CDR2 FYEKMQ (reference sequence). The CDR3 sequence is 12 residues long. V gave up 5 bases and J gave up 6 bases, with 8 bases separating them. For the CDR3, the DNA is TGTGCCAGCAGCATCCAGGGCAATGAGCAGTTCTTC. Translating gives CASSIQGNEQFF.

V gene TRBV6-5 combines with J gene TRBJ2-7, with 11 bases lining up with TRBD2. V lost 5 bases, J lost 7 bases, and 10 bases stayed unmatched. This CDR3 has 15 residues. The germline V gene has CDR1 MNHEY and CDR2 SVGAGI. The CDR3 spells CASSATSGAAREQYF. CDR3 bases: TGTGCCAGCAGTGCGACTAGCGGGGCCGCGAGGGAGCAGTACTTC.

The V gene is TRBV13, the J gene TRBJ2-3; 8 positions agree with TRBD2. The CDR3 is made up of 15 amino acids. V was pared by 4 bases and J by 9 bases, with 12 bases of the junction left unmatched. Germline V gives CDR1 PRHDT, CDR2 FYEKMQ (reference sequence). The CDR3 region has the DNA TGTGCCAGCAGCTCCTCCGGGACTAGTAAAGGCACGCAGTATTTT. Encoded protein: CASSSSGTSKGTQYF.

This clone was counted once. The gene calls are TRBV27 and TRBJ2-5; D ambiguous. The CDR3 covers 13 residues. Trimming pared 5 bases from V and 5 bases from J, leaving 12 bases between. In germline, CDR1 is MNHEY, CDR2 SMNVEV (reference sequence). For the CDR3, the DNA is TGTGCCAGCAGTACCGGAGCTTTCGAGACCCAGTACTTC. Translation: CASSTGAFETQYF.

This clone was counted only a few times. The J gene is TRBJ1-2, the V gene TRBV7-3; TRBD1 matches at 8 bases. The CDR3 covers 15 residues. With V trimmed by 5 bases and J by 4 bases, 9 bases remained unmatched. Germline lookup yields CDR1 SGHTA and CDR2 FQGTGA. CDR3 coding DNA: TGTGCCAGCAGCGAATCCGGGACAGGCACCTATGGCTACACCTTC. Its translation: CASSESGTGTYGYTF.

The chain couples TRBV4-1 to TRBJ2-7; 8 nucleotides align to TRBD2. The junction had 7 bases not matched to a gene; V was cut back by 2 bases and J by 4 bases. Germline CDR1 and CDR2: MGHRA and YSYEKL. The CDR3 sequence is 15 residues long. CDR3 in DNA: TGCGCCAGCAGCCAATCACGGGGGGGCCTTTACGAGCAGTACTTC. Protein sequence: CASSQSRGGLYEQYF.

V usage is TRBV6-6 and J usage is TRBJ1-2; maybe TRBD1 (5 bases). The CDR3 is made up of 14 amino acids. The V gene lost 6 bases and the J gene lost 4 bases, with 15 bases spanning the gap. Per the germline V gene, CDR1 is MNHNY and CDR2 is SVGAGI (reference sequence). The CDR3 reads CASRPRGSGYGYTF. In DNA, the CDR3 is TGTGCCAGCAGGCCGCGGGGGTCGGGCTATGGCTACACCTTC.

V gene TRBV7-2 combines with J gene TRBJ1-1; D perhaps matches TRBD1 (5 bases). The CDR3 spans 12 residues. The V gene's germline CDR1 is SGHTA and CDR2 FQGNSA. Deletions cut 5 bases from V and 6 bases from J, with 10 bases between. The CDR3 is CASSLNRPEAFF. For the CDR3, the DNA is TGTGCCAGCAGCCTCAACAGGCCTGAAGCTTTCTTT.